What follows are 21 T cell receptor beta chains derived from one specimen sequenced in a study of human T cells and chemical hapten exposure. Individual cDNA molecules received unique molecular identifiers in the library. In TCRdb, the reads were re-called with MiXCR into one record per CDR3 protein. Of 3,500 or so distinct CDR3 sequences listed, about 48% are singletons. Sample treatment: therapeutic diphenylcyclopropenone sensitization with weekly scalp DPC. The sequences come from whole blood, collected before DPC sensitization or 2, 6, or about 24 weeks after (not recorded which). The receptors were sampled from an adult with alopecia areata. Some clones in this sample may be carry-over from other donors' samples. This table probably holds off-target reads from a library built for another chain.

The chain is built from TRBV7-9 and TRBJ2-7; TRBD2 matches at 9 bases. Germline CDR1 reads SEHNR; CDR2 reads FQNEAQ (reference sequence). CDR3 length: 13 amino acids. V gave up 3 bases and J gave up 4 bases; unmatched junction bases: 1. The CDR3 region is CASSFAGGYEQYF. The CDR3 nucleotides read TGTGCCAGCAGCTTCGCGGGAGGGTACGAGCAGTACTTC.

The chain is built from TRBV7-2 and TRBJ2-1, with D hard to call. Germline V lookup: CDR1 SGHTA, CDR2 FQGNSA. CDR3 length equals 11 residues. V was clipped by 8 bases and J by 4 bases, with 6 bases between them. This CDR3 reads CASSWYNEQFF. CDR3 bases: TGTGCCAGCTCTTGGTACAATGAGCAGTTCTTC.

This clonotype was detected once. This chain uses TRBV6-1 with TRBJ2-1; D remains ambiguous. CDR1 is MNHNS and CDR2 is SASEGT in the germline V gene. Trimming cost V 2 bases and J 10 bases, with 12 bases left between them. There are 13 residues in the CDR3. CDR3 nucleotides: TGTGCCAGCAGTGAAATAGTAGCATGGGAGCAGTTCTTC. The encoded protein is CASSEIVAWEQFF.

This clonotype was observed a few times. This chain uses TRBV27 with TRBJ2-1; a possible D gene is TRBD2 (6 bases). V was shortened by 6 bases and J by 10 bases, with 16 bases between the two germline ends. The CDR3 length is 13 residues. The V gene's germline CDR1 is MNHEY and CDR2 SMNVEV (reference sequence). Here the CDR3 DNA reads TGTGCCAGCAGCCCGGCGACGGGGGAGGAGCAGTTCTTC. Protein: CASSPATGEEQFF.

The chain carries TRBV10-2 and TRBJ2-5, with D perhaps TRBD2 (6 bases). CDR3 length: 13 amino acids. Trimming stripped 6 bases from V and 5 bases from J, with 13 bases between. The V gene's germline CDR1 is WSHSY and CDR2 SAAADI. CDR3 residues: CASRTGDWETQYF. The CDR3 DNA follows: TGCGCCAGCAGGACCGGGGACTGGGAGACCCAGTACTTC.

The CDR3 DNA follows: TGCAGTGCTAGAGAATTAGAGCAACCCTACACGGAGACCCAGTACTTC. It specifies CSARELEQPYTETQYF. This rearrangement joins TRBV20-1 to TRBJ2-5; D is unclear. Germline lookup yields CDR1 DFQATT and CDR2 SNEGSKA (reference sequence). Trimming stripped 0 bases from V and 5 bases from J, with 19 bases between. The CDR3 runs to 16 residues.

V is TRBV4-1 and J is TRBJ1-1; no reliable D call. V lost 2 bases and J 1 base, leaving 14 bases between the germline ends. The CDR3 length is 16 residues. Germline V gives CDR1 MGHRA, CDR2 YSYEKL. DNA of the CDR3: TGCGCCAGCAGCCAATGGTTGGGGTTGTGGAACACTGAAGCTTTCTTT. Its protein product is CASSQWLGLWNTEAFF.

The CDR3 here is CASNVAYNQPQHF. In nucleotides, the CDR3 is TGTGCCAGCAATGTGGCGTATAATCAGCCCCAGCATTTT. The chain joins TRBV6-6 to TRBJ1-5; D is uncertain. Trimming shortened V by 7 bases and J by 4 bases, and 11 bases separated the two germline ends. CDR1 is MNHNY, CDR2 SVGAGI, per germline (reference sequence). The CDR3 runs to 13 residues.

The table lists this clonotype with a few counts. The genes are TRBV4-1 and TRBJ2-3; D is unresolved. The CDR3 loop spans 14 amino acids. V dropped 4 bases and J dropped 3 bases, with 11 bases sitting between them. Germline CDR1 is MGHRA and CDR2 is YSYEKL. CDR3 protein: CASSPPDGTDTQYF. The CDR3 nucleotides are TGCGCCAGCAGCCCACCGGACGGTACAGATACGCAGTATTTT.

The chain carries TRBV29-1 and TRBJ2-1, with D tentatively TRBD1 or TRBD2 (5 bases each). With 6 bases removed from V and 2 bases from J, the gap between germline ends came to 11 bases. In germline, CDR1 is SQVTM, CDR2 ANQGSEA. CDR3 size: 13 residues. CDR3 in amino acids: CSVPGRTYNEQFF. CDR3 coding DNA: TGCAGCGTCCCGGGACGAACCTACAATGAGCAGTTCTTC.

This clonotype was detected only once. The rearrangement links TRBV7-9 to TRBJ2-1; 7 positions agree with TRBD1. Germline CDR1 is SEHNR and CDR2 is FQNEAQ (reference sequence). V gave up 4 bases and J gave up 8 bases; unmatched junction bases: 14. The CDR3 loop spans 16 amino acids. The CDR3 protein is CASSSSMGPQGDEQFF. The CDR3 DNA reads as TGTGCCAGCAGCTCGTCAATGGGACCCCAGGGGGATGAGCAGTTCTTC.

This clonotype appeared a few times. The CDR3 sequence: CASRRTILNEQFF. The DNA of the CDR3 is TGTGCCAGCAGGCGGACTATTCTCAATGAGCAGTTCTTC. The V and J genes are TRBV12-3 or TRBV12-4 and TRBJ2-1; possibly TRBD2 for D (6 bases). The CDR3 has 13 residues. The V gene lost 6 bases and the J gene lost 6 bases, with 12 bases spanning the gap.

This rearrangement joins TRBV3-1 to TRBJ2-3; the D is unclear. The CDR3 consists of 16 residues. Germline values: CDR1 LGHDT, CDR2 YNNKEL (reference sequence). V lost 0 bases, J lost 6 bases, and 16 bases lay in between. Here the CDR3 DNA reads TGTGCCAGCAGCCAAGATCCCCCTGAACTTGGGGATACGCAGTATTTT. It translates to CASSQDPPELGDTQYF.

There are a few counts of this clonotype. The rearrangement uses TRBV30 and TRBJ2-6, with D perhaps TRBD1 (5 bases). Germline V CDR1 and CDR2: GTSNPN, SVGIG (reference sequence). V lost 2 bases, J lost 0 bases, and 8 bases lay in between. This CDR3 comprises 15 residues. The CDR3, as DNA: TGTGCCTGGAGTACAGGCTCCTCTGGGGCCAACGTCCTGACTTTC. Translated: CAWSTGSSGANVLTF.

This clonotype was detected only a few times. J is TRBJ2-3 and V is TRBV11-2; 9 bases agree with TRBD2. Germline V gene sequence: CDR1 SGHAT, CDR2 FQNNGV. J gave up 2 bases and V 1 base, and 13 bases lay outside the gene matches. The CDR3 runs 19 residues. Here the CDR3 reads CASSLAWTSAKGTTDTQYF. DNA for the CDR3: TGTGCCAGCAGCTTAGCTTGGACTAGCGCCAAGGGTACCACAGATACGCAGTATTTT. Full variable domain (rest looked up from reference TRBV11-2 and TRBJ2-3): EAGVAQSPRYKIIEKRQSVAFWCNPISGHATLYWYQQILGQGPKLLIQFQNNGVVDDSQLPKDRFSAERLKGVDSTLKIQPAKLEDSAVYLCASSLAWTSAKGTTDTQYFGPGTRLTVL.

The chain employs TRBV2 and TRBJ2-7, with no clear D. The germline gives CDR1 SNHLY, CDR2 FYNNEI. V was trimmed by 5 bases and J by 3 bases, leaving 5 bases between them. This CDR3 spans 11 amino acids. The DNA of the CDR3 is TGTGCCAGCAGTCAAATCTACGAGCAGTACTTC. Residues: CASSQIYEQYF. Variable domain in full (rest from reference TRBV2 and TRBJ2-7): EPEVTQTPSHQVTQMGQEVILRCVPISNHLYFYWYRQILGQKVEFLVSFYNNEISEKSEIFDDQFSVERPDGSNFTLKIRSTKLEDSAMYFCASSQIYEQYFGPGTRLTVT.

This clonotype was detected once. This rearrangement joins TRBV12-3 or TRBV12-4 to TRBJ2-7, with D hard to call. This CDR3 is 14 amino acids long. The V gene lost 3 bases and the J gene lost 4 bases, with 13 bases spanning the gap. The CDR3 DNA reads as TGTGCCAGCAGTTTGGATGGGCCTGAATACGAGCAGTACTTC. It is translated as CASSLDGPEYEQYF.

The chain employs TRBV10-2 and TRBJ2-5; TRBD2 agrees at 9 bases. The CDR3 sequence is 14 residues long. J lost 6 bases, V lost 6 bases, and 8 bases had no gene match. Germline V gene data show CDR1 as WSHSY and CDR2 as SAAADI. CDR3 loop: CASSRGLADQTQYF. CDR3 coding DNA: TGCGCCAGCAGCCGGGGACTAGCCGATCAGACCCAGTACTTC.

This clonotype was observed a few times. This rearrangement joins TRBV3-1 to TRBJ2-7; TRBD1 aligns across 9 bases. J lost 2 bases, V lost 1 base, and 3 bases had no gene match. The CDR3 loop spans 15 amino acids. CDR1 is LGHDT and CDR2 is YNNKEL in the germline V gene (reference sequence). The CDR3 bases are TGTGCCAGCAGCCAAGGGACAGGGGTCCCCTACGAGCAGTACTTC. Residues: CASSQGTGVPYEQYF.

This clonotype has a handful of counts. V usage is TRBV7-3 and J usage is TRBJ2-1; D call uncertain. Germline loops: CDR1 SGHTA, CDR2 FQGTGA. The CDR3 extends over 15 amino acids. Deletions cut 5 bases from V and 3 bases from J, with 14 bases between. The CDR3 protein is CASSPAALDYNEQFF. The CDR3 nucleotides read TGTGCCAGCAGCCCCGCCGCTCTGGACTACAATGAGCAGTTCTTC. Filled out from reference TRBV7-3 and TRBJ2-1, the complete variable domain reads GAGVSQTPSNKVTEKGKYVELRCDPISGHTALYWYRQSLGQGPEFLIYFQGTGAADDSGLPNDRFFAVRPEGSVSTLKIQRTERGDSAVYLCASSPAALDYNEQFFGPGTRLTVL.

This clonotype has only a few counts. The V gene is TRBV2, the J gene TRBJ2-3; weak D call: TRBD2 (5 bases). This CDR3 is built from 13 residues. V lost 6 bases and J 6 bases, leaving 13 bases between the germline ends. Germline-derived CDR1 and CDR2 are SNHLY and FYNNEI. This chain's CDR3 is CASRESGSDTQYF. The CDR3 nucleotides read TGTGCCAGCAGGGAGAGCGGTTCGGATACGCAGTATTTT.